This passage covers 10 T cell receptor beta chains from one sample sequenced in a study of blood T cell repertoires in COVID-19. Generated by immunoSEQ multiplex PCR, the TCRdb table keeps only in-frame clones and is missing some. Here the sample spans roughly 180,000 clones, 75% to 90% being singletons. Sequenced: PBMCs or T cells enriched from blood (not recorded which). Receptors were obtained from a woman aged 55-70 years who had recovered from COVID-19.

V and J are TRBV5-1 and TRBJ2-7, with 8 bases fitting TRBD2. Germline CDR1 is SGHRS and CDR2 is YFSETQ. V was pared by 0 bases and J by 3 bases, with 14 bases of the junction left unmatched. The CDR3 is 18 residues long. The CDR3 is CASSLVRSRTSGGYEQYF. In nucleotides, the CDR3 is TGCGCCAGCAGCTTGGTCCGCAGTCGTACTAGCGGAGGCTACGAGCAGTACTTC.

The V gene is TRBV2, the J gene TRBJ2-7; 7 bases are shared with TRBD1. Germline CDR1 reads SNHLY; CDR2 reads FYNNEI. V lost 2 bases and J lost 5; bases outside the gene matches: 0. The CDR3 is made up of 12 amino acids. This CDR3 is CASSEQGDEQYF. In DNA, the CDR3 is TGTGCCAGCAGTGAACAGGGGGACGAGCAGTACTTC.

The J gene is TRBJ2-4, the V gene TRBV9; TRBD2 matches at 15 bases. CDR1 SGDLS and CDR2 YYNGEE come from the germline V gene. This CDR3 has 17 amino acids. The trim removed 3 bases at V and 1 base at J, leaving 2 bases unmatched. The CDR3 region has the DNA TGTGCCAGCAGCGAGGGACTAGCGGGGGGTGCCAAAAACATTCAGTACTTC. This gives the protein CASSEGLAGGAKNIQYF.

This clone was counted once. The chain links TRBV7-9 to TRBJ2-5; D remains unclear. CDR1 and CDR2 from the germline V gene are SEHNR and FQNEAQ (reference sequence). V was pared by 5 bases and J by 5 bases, with 15 bases between. The CDR3 consists of 14 residues. The CDR3 DNA reads as TGTGCCAGCAGCCGTGCCGCCGGTTGGGAGACCCAGTACTTC. It codes for CASSRAAGWETQYF.

The chain links TRBV6-5 to TRBJ2-1, with D possibly matching TRBD2 (6 bases). CDR1 is MNHEY, CDR2 SVGAGI, per germline. V dropped 6 bases and J dropped 6 bases, with 9 bases sitting between them. The CDR3 contains 12 residues. The CDR3 region is CASSLGGNEQFF. CDR3 sequence (DNA): TGTGCCAGCAGCCTGGGGGGCAATGAGCAGTTCTTC.

This rearrangement joins TRBV9 to TRBJ2-3; D is ambiguous. Germline V gene sequence: CDR1 SGDLS, CDR2 YYNGEE. This CDR3 spans 14 amino acids. Trimming left V 3 bases short and J 2 bases short, with 10 bases between. The chain's CDR3 is CASSGDPHTDTQYF. The CDR3 DNA follows: TGTGCCAGCAGCGGAGATCCCCACACAGATACGCAGTATTTT.

The chain has TRBV5-1 and TRBJ2-7, with TRBD1 identical over 7 bases. V gave up 7 bases and J gave up 0 bases; unmatched junction bases: 10. The CDR3 runs to 15 residues. Germline loops: CDR1 SGHRS, CDR2 YFSETQ. CDR3 residues: CASRPDRVISYEQYF. The CDR3 DNA is TGCGCCAGCCGACCCGACAGGGTAATCTCCTACGAGCAGTACTTC.

Only a few counts were recorded for this clone. The chain uses TRBV10-1 and TRBJ2-1; a possible D gene is TRBD2 (6 bases). The CDR3 is 14 residues long. The V end was cut by 4 bases, the J end by 8 bases, with 15 bases between. Per germline, CDR1 WNHNN and CDR2 SYGVQD (reference sequence). The CDR3 reads CASSAEGRGDEQFF. The CDR3 region has the DNA TGCGCCAGCAGTGCGGAGGGCCGGGGCGATGAGCAGTTCTTC.

The gene calls are TRBV9 and TRBJ2-1; TRBD2 agrees at 15 bases. CDR1 is SGDLS, CDR2 YYNGEE, per germline. This CDR3 comprises 18 residues. Unmatched junction bases numbered 3, after V lost 0 bases and J lost 2 bases. CDR3 loop: CASSVGGLAGGPYNEQFF. CDR3 DNA sequence: TGTGCCAGCAGCGTAGGCGGACTAGCGGGAGGGCCCTACAATGAGCAGTTCTTC.

This sequence joins TRBV4-1 and TRBJ1-2, with D possibly being TRBD1 (6 bases). The CDR3 totals 15 residues. Germline CDR1 MGHRA, CDR2 YSYEKL. V was cut by 2 bases and J by 6 bases, with 16 bases left in between. CDR3 bases: TGCGCCAGCAGCCAAACGCCAGGGGCTAAGGATGGCTACACCTTC. Residues: CASSQTPGAKDGYTF.